This passage covers 14 T cell receptor beta chains from one sample sequenced in a study of blood T cell repertoires in COVID-19. Assay: immunoSEQ multiplex PCR; the TCRdb copy retains only in-frame clones and omits some. There are about 29,000 clones in the sample; under 85% occur only once, and around 7.9% lies in the top ten. Sequencing used peripheral blood. All receptors derive from a woman in her 70s with active or convalescent COVID-19.

V usage is TRBV2 and J usage is TRBJ2-5, with 8 bases fitting TRBD2. The germline V gene encodes CDR1 SNHLY and CDR2 FYNNEI. After removal of 7 bases from V and 4 bases from J, the junction contained 23 bases not matched to a gene. The CDR3 runs to 19 residues. DNA for the CDR3: TGTGCCAGCACCAATGGGTTAGGAGGTATAGCGGGATTTGGAGAGACCCAGTACTTC. It yields the protein CASTNGLGGIAGFGETQYF.

V and J are TRBV15 and TRBJ2-3, with D maybe TRBD2 (6 bases). The CDR3 loop spans 13 amino acids. Germline V gene sequence: CDR1 LNHNV, CDR2 YYDKDF (reference sequence). V was shortened by 3 bases and J by 2 bases, with 6 bases between the two germline ends. CDR3 sequence (DNA): TGTGCCACCAGCAGGCGGGACACAGATACGCAGTATTTT. Protein sequence: CATSRRDTDTQYF.

The chain is built from TRBV7-2 and TRBJ2-5; D gene ambiguous. The CDR3 extends over 13 amino acids. V lost 5 bases and J lost 0, with 7 bases in between. CDR1 is SGHTA and CDR2 is FQGNSA in the germline V gene. The CDR3 nucleotides read TGTGCCAGCAGCCCGAACTACCAAGAGACCCAGTACTTC. Protein product: CASSPNYQETQYF.

The chain recombines TRBV19 with TRBJ1-1; TRBD1 might be the D (5 bases). CDR1 and CDR2 from the germline V gene are LNHDA and SQIVND (reference sequence). The CDR3 covers 15 residues. V was shortened by 5 bases and J by 6 bases, with 19 bases between the two germline ends. The CDR3 DNA reads as TGTGCCAGTAGTGCCCAGGGTGCAAGAGGTCCTGAAGCTTTCTTT. The encoded protein is CASSAQGARGPEAFF.

As for this clone: Other DNA sequences in this specimen translate into the identical CDR3. The chain uses TRBV6-5 and TRBJ1-4; 11 bases fit TRBD1. CDR1 is MNHEY and CDR2 is SVGAGI in the germline V gene. J lost 5 bases, V lost 5 bases, and 4 bases had no gene match. The CDR3 is made up of 15 amino acids. CDR3 sequence: CASSPWTGGNEKLFF. The DNA of the CDR3 is TGTGCCAGCAGTCCTTGGACAGGGGGCAATGAAAAACTGTTTTTT.

The chain employs TRBV9 and TRBJ2-3, with D possibly matching TRBD1 (5 bases). The CDR3 covers 13 residues. CDR1 and CDR2 from the germline V gene are SGDLS and YYNGEE. V lost 6 bases and J 5 bases, leaving 13 bases between the germline ends. The CDR3 loop is CASKGVSKDTQYF. In nucleotides, the CDR3 is TGTGCCAGCAAAGGGGTCTCCAAAGATACGCAGTATTTT.

The V gene is TRBV7-2, the J gene TRBJ2-3; TRBD2 matches 9 bases. The J segment lost 1 base and the V segment lost 5 bases, leaving 7 bases of the junction unmatched. Germline assignment: CDR1 SGHTA and CDR2 FQGNSA. The CDR3 covers 16 residues. The CDR3 region is CASSTKTSGRTDTQYF. The DNA for the CDR3 is TGTGCCAGCAGCACGAAGACTAGCGGACGCACAGATACGCAGTATTTT.

This rearrangement joins TRBV20-1 to TRBJ2-1; the match to TRBD2 covers 11 bases. The CDR3 is 11 amino acids. Germline V gene data show CDR1 as DFQATT and CDR2 as SNEGSKA (reference sequence). V was pared by 6 bases and J by 13 bases, with 5 bases of the junction left unmatched. The CDR3 nucleotides read TGCAGTGCCGATCTAGCGGGGGGACAGTTCTTC. Its translation: CSADLAGGQFF.

The sample holds one count of this clone. The V call is TRBV2, the J call TRBJ2-3, with D possibly TRBD1 on 7 matching bases. The length of the CDR3 is 17 residues. V lost 11 bases to trimming and J lost 0 bases, with 24 bases between them. Germline loops: CDR1 SNHLY, CDR2 FYNNEI. As DNA, the CDR3 is TGTGCCTGTGTCAGGGGGGCTTGGGAGACCAGCACAGATACGCAGTATTTT. This translates into CACVRGAWETSTDTQYF.

The chain combines TRBV10-2 with TRBJ2-1; no clear D. In germline, CDR1 is WSHSY, CDR2 SAAADI. This CDR3 spans 15 amino acids. Deletions cut 5 bases from V and 0 bases from J, with 11 bases between. CDR3 residues: CASSRGAPSYNEQFF. The DNA for the CDR3 is TGCGCCAGCAGTCGCGGAGCCCCCTCCTACAATGAGCAGTTCTTC.

Only a few counts were recorded for this clone. The rearrangement links TRBV19 to TRBJ2-7, with D possibly being TRBD1 (5 bases). Germline V gives CDR1 LNHDA, CDR2 SQIVND (reference sequence). Trimming cost V 10 bases and J 4 bases, with 14 bases left between them. This CDR3 is built from 12 residues. The CDR3 sequence is CATGAVPYEQYF. In DNA, the CDR3 is TGTGCCACTGGGGCAGTACCTTACGAGCAGTACTTC.

This sequence joins TRBV11-2 and TRBJ2-3; tentatively, D is TRBD2 (6 bases). Germline CDR1 and CDR2: SGHAT and FQNNGV. The length of the CDR3 is 15 residues. V was cut by 3 bases and J by 0 bases, with 10 bases left in between. The DNA of the CDR3 is TGTGCCAGCAGCTTGCGGCTAGCGAGCACAGATACGCAGTATTTT. Translating gives CASSLRLASTDTQYF.

This chain uses TRBV28 with TRBJ1-5; D is uncertain. The V and J ends lost 6 bases and 5 bases respectively, with 17 bases between them. Germline V gene sequence: CDR1 MDHEN, CDR2 SYDVKM. The CDR3 has 15 amino acids. CDR3 residues: CASRVRGLGYQPQHF. The CDR3 nucleotides are TGTGCCAGCAGGGTCCGGGGATTGGGCTATCAGCCCCAGCATTTT. The full variable domain, rest sourced from reference TRBV28 and TRBJ1-5, is DVKVTQSSRYLVKRTGEKVFLECVQDMDHENMFWYRQDPGLGLRLIYFSYDVKMKEKGDIPEGYSVSREKKERFSLILESASTNQTSMYLCASRVRGLGYQPQHFGDGTRLSIL.

The CDR3 DNA sequence: TGCAGCGCCGCACGCGGTGCTGAAGCTTTCTTT. Protein product: CSAARGAEAFF. This rearrangement joins TRBV29-1 to TRBJ1-1; D is uncertain. Trimming stripped 7 bases from V and 6 bases from J, with 12 bases between. Germline V lookup: CDR1 SQVTM, CDR2 ANQGSEA. CDR3 size: 11 residues.